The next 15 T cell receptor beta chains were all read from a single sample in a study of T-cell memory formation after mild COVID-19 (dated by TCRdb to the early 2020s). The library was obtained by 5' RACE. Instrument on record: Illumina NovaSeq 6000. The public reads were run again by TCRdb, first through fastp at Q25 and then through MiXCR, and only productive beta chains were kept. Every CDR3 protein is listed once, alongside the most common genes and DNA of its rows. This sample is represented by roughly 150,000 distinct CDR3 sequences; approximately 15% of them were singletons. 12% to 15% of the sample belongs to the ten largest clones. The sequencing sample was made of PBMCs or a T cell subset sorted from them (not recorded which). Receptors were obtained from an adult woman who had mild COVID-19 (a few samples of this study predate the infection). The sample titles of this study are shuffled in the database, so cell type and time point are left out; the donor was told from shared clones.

The CDR3 DNA reads TGTGCCAGCTCACCCATGGGACTAGCGGGAGGTACTACATTAGAGCAGTTCTTC. Translated, it gives CASSPMGLAGGTTLEQFF. The chain recombines TRBV18 with TRBJ2-1; TRBD2 aligns across 15 bases. The germline V gene encodes CDR1 KGHSH and CDR2 LQKENI. Trimming removed 3 bases from V and 10 bases from J; junction bases left unmatched: 13. The CDR3 sequence is 18 residues long.

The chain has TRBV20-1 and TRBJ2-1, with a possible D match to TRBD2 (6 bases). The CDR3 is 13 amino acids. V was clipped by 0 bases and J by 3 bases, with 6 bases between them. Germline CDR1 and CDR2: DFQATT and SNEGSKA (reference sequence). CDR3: CSARERGYNEQFF. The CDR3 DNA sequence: TGCAGTGCTAGAGAGCGGGGCTACAATGAGCAGTTCTTC.

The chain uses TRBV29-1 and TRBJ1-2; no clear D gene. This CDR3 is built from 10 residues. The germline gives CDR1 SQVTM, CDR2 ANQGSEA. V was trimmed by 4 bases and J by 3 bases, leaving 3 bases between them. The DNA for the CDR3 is TGCAGCGTTGGACACTATGGCTACACCTTC. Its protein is CSVGHYGYTF.

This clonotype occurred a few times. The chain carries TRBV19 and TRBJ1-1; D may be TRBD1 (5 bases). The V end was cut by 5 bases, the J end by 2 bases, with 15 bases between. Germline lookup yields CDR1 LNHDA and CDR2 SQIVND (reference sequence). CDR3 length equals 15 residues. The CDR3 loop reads CASSEGPGINTEAFF. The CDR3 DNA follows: TGTGCCAGTAGTGAGGGGCCAGGGATAAACACTGAAGCTTTCTTT.

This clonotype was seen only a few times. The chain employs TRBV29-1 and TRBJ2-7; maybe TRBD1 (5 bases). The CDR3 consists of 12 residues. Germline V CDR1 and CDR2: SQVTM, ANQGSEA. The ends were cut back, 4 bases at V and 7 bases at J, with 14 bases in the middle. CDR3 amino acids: CSVVLQGGEQYF. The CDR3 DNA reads TGCAGCGTTGTTCTTCAGGGTGGGGAGCAGTACTTC.

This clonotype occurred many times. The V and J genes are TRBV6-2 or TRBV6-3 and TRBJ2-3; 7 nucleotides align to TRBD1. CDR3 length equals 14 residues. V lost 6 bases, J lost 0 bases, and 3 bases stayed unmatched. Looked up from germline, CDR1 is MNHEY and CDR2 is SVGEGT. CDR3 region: CASRKTGSTDTQYF. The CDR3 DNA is TGTGCCAGCAGGAAGACAGGGAGCACAGATACGCAGTATTTT.

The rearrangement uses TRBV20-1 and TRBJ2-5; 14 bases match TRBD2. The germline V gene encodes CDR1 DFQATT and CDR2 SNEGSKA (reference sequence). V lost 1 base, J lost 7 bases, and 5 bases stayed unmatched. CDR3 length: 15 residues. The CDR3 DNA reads TGCAGTGCTAGAGTTGGGACTAGCGGGAGCGGGACCCAGTACTTC. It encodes CSARVGTSGSGTQYF.

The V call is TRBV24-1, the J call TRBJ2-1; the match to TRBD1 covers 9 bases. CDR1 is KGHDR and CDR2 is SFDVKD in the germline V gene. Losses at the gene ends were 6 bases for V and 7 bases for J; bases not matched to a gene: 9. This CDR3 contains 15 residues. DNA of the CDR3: TGTGCCACCAGTAGGTCGGGACAGGGCAAGAATGAGCAGTTCTTC. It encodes CATSRSGQGKNEQFF.

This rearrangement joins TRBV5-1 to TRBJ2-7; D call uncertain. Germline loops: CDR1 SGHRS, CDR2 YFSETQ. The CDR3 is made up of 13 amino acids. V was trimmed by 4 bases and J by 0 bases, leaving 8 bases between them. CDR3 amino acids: CASSEGYSYEQYF. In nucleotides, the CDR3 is TGCGCCAGCAGCGAAGGGTACTCCTACGAGCAGTACTTC.

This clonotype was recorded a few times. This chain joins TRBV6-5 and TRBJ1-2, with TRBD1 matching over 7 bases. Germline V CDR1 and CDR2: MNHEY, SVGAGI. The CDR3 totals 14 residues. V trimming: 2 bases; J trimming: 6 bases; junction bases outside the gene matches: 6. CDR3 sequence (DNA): TGTGCCAGCAGTTACAGGGGGCGCTGGAATGGCTACACCTTC. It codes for CASSYRGRWNGYTF.

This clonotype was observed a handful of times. The DNA of the CDR3 is TGCAGTGCTGGGGGACTACTGAACACCGGGGAGCTGTTTTTT. Translation: CSAGGLLNTGELFF. The chain combines TRBV20-1 with TRBJ2-2; 7 nucleotides match TRBD2. The CDR3 extends over 14 amino acids. Germline V gene data show CDR1 as DFQATT and CDR2 as SNEGSKA (reference sequence). J was trimmed by 1 base and V by 5 bases; bases with no gene match: 4.

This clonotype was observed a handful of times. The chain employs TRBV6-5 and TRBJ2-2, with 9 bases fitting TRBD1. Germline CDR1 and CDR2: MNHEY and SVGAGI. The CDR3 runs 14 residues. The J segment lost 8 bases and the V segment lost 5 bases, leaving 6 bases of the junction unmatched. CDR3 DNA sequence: TGTGCCAGCAGTGAGGACAGGGGCTCTGGGGAGCTGTTTTTT. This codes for CASSEDRGSGELFF.

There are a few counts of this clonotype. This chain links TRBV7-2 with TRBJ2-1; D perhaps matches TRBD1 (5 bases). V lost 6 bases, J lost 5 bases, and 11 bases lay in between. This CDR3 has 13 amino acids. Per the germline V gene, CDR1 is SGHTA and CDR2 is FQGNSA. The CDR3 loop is CASRPTVNNEQFF. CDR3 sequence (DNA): TGTGCCAGCAGGCCGACAGTGAACAATGAGCAGTTCTTC.

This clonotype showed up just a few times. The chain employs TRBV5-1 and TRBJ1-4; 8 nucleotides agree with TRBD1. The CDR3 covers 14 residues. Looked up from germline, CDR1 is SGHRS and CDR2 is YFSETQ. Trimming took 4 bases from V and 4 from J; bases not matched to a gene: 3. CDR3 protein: CASSRDRINEKLFF. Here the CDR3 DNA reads TGCGCCAGCAGCCGGGACAGGATTAATGAAAAACTGTTTTTT.

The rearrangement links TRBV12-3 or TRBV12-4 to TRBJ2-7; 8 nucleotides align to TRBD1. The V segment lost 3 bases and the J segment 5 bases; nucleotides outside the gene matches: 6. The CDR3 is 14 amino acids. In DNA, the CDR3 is TGTGCCAGCAGTTTCTACCAGGGGGCCCACGAGCAGTACTTC. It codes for CASSFYQGAHEQYF.